This is a list of T cell receptor beta chains from one sample in a study of blood T cell repertoires in COVID-19. Assay: immunoSEQ multiplex PCR; the TCRdb copy retains only in-frame clones and omits some. Here the sample spans 250,000 or so clones, about four fifths being singletons. The specimen was peripheral blood. These receptors were taken from a man aged 25-40 years who had recovered from COVID-19. CDR3s include the opening cysteine and the closing phenylalanine or tryptophan. Fields, in order: D gene, V gene, clone size, J gene, CDR3 DNA, CDR3 protein. D genes are given only for firm matches. Rows give clone size only sometimes, using once, few, many, or a class for an expanded clone.

TRBD2	TRBV3-1/TRBV3-2	.	TRBJ2-5	TGTGCCAGCAGCCCGCTAGCGGGGGGACAAGAGACCCAGTACTTC	CASSPLAGGQETQYF
.	TRBV7-2	once	TRBJ1-3	TGTGCCAGCAGCTTAGCCCGTAACTCTGGAAACACCATATATTTT	CASSLARNSGNTIYF
.	TRBV11-2	.	TRBJ2-7	TGTGCCAGCAGCCCAACAGGTCCTGGAGAGCAGTACTTC	CASSPTGPGEQYF
TRBD1	TRBV2	.	TRBJ1-1	TGTGCCAGCAGGGAGACTAGGGGGCGCGCTTTCTTT	CASRETRGRAFF
TRBD2	TRBV3-1/TRBV3-2	.	TRBJ2-3	TGTGCCAGCAGCCAGACCATAGCGGGGGGTAGCACAGATACGCAGTATTTT	CASSQTIAGGSTDTQYF
TRBD1	TRBV7-9	.	TRBJ2-3	TGTGCCAGCAGCTTCGGGACAGGGGGCAGGGATACGCAGTATTTT	CASSFGTGGRDTQYF
.	TRBV2	.	TRBJ1-2	TGTGCCAGCAGTCCAGGGAACTATGGCTACACCTTC	CASSPGNYGYTF
TRBD2	TRBV4-1	.	TRBJ2-5	TGCGCCAGCCGGCGGGGGGGCCAGGAGACCCAGTACTTC	CASRRGGQETQYF
.	TRBV14	.	TRBJ2-5	TGTGCCAGCAGCGTTTTATCCCAAGAGACCCAGTACTTC	CASSVLSQETQYF
.	TRBV28	.	TRBJ1-4	TGTGCCAGCACCCCCCCAGGAGGTGAAAAACTGTTTTTT	CASTPPGGEKLFF
.	TRBV28	.	TRBJ1-6	TGTGCCAGCAGTTCCCTCCCAGTGTCACCCCTCCACTTT	CASSSLPVSPLHF
TRBD1	TRBV3-1/TRBV3-2	.	TRBJ2-6	TGTGCCAGCAGTCAAACCGGGACAGGGGGCGGTGGGGCCAACGTCCTGACTTTC	CASSQTGTGGGGANVLTF
.	TRBV27	.	TRBJ2-5	TGTGCCAGCAGTTTAAGGCGTCTGACTCCTCCAGAGACCCAGTACTTC	CASSLRRLTPPETQYF
.	TRBV11-2	once	TRBJ1-4	TGTGCCAGCAGTCCACGCGTCGGGCGGAGGGAAAAACTGTTTTTT	CASSPRVGRREKLFF
.	TRBV29-1	.	TRBJ2-5	TGCAGCGTTGGATATAGAGAGACCCAGTACTTC	CSVGYRETQYF
TRBD1	TRBV18	.	TRBJ2-2	TGTGCCAGCTCAAGGACAGGGAACACCGGGGAGCTGTTTTTT	CASSRTGNTGELFF
.	TRBV12-3/TRBV12-4	.	TRBJ1-2	TGTGCCAGCAGCAAAGCGAACCTGTATGGCTACACCTTC	CASSKANLYGYTF
.	TRBV3-1/TRBV3-2	.	TRBJ2-7	TGTGCCAGCAGCCAGGGCCGATACGAGCAGTACTTC	CASSQGRYEQYF
.	TRBV28	.	TRBJ2-2	TGTGCCAGCAGTGGGGACTGGGATGTCGGGGAGCTGTTTTTT	CASSGDWDVGELFF
TRBD1	TRBV19	many	TRBJ1-2	TGTGCCAGTAGTCGGGACAGGAGACTCTATGGCTACACCTTC	CASSRDRRLYGYTF
TRBD1	TRBV19	once	TRBJ2-2	TGTGCCGGATCGACAGGGCCGAACACCGGGGAGCTGTTTTTT	CAGSTGPNTGELFF
.	TRBV5-1	once	TRBJ1-3	TGCGCCAGCAGCTTGGCGGGCTCTGGAAACACCATATATTTT	CASSLAGSGNTIYF
.	TRBV19	once	TRBJ1-2	TGTGCCAGTACCCCGAGGGTGGGAAGGGATGGCTACACCTTC	CASTPRVGRDGYTF
TRBD1	TRBV6-5	.	TRBJ1-4	TGTGCCAGCAGCCAGCCGGGACAGCGTGAAAAACTGTTTTTT	CASSQPGQREKLFF
TRBD1	TRBV19	.	TRBJ1-3	TGTGCCAGTAGTGGACAGGGTCCCGGAACGAGAAACACCATATATTTT	CASSGQGPGTRNTIYF
.	TRBV2	.	TRBJ1-3	TGTGCCAGCAGTGATCTGAGGTCCTCTGGAAACACCATATATTTT	CASSDLRSSGNTIYF
.	TRBV7-9	once	TRBJ1-4	TGTGCCAGCAGCTTAAGGGGCGGTCTAGATGAAAAACTGTTTTTT	CASSLRGGLDEKLFF
TRBD2	TRBV7-2	.	TRBJ2-7	TGTGCCAGCAGCTTAGTCATTGCGGGAGGGTACGAGCAGTACTTC	CASSLVIAGGYEQYF
.	TRBV7-3	.	TRBJ2-3	TGTGCCAGCAGTCTCGGGATACCCCTAGATACGCAGTATTTT	CASSLGIPLDTQYF
.	TRBV27	.	TRBJ1-6	TGTGCCAGCAGTTTTTCTGGGAGAACTTATTCACCCCTCCACTTT	CASSFSGRTYSPLHF
.	TRBV11-2	many	TRBJ1-2	TGTGCCAGCAGCTTACCGGGGGGGGATGGCTACACCTTC	CASSLPGGDGYTF
.	TRBV5-8	.	TRBJ2-4	TGTGCCAGCAGCAGGGACTGGGGAGCTGGACAGTACTTC	CASSRDWGAGQYF
TRBD1	TRBV28	.	TRBJ2-7	TGTGCCAGCAGTTTACAGAGACAGGGGGCCTACGAGCAGTACTTC	CASSLQRQGAYEQYF
.	TRBV9	.	TRBJ2-5	TGTGCCAGCAGCGTAGATTACAGGCAAGAGACCCAGTACTTC	CASSVDYRQETQYF
TRBD2	TRBV6-5	.	TRBJ2-1	TGTGCCAGCACACCCCGGGCTAGCGGGGGGGCGCGGCAGTTCTTC	CASTPRASGGARQFF
TRBD2	TRBV3-1/TRBV3-2	.	TRBJ2-3	TGTGCCAGCAGCCTAAGCGGACTAGCGGGGACTAAAGATACGCAGTATTTT	CASSLSGLAGTKDTQYF
.	TRBV18	.	TRBJ1-1	TGTGCCAGCTCCAGAAACACTGAAGCTTTCTTT	CASSRNTEAFF
.	TRBV7-8	.	TRBJ1-1	TGTGCCAGCAGCTTAGTGCTAGAAAACACTGAAGCTTTCTTT	CASSLVLENTEAFF
TRBD2	TRBV6-5	.	TRBJ2-1	TGTGCCAGCAGAGATCTAGCGGCCTTTTACAATGAGCAGTTCTTC	CASRDLAAFYNEQFF
.	TRBV18	.	TRBJ2-5	TGTGCCAGCTCACCAGTTACTAGCATCGAGACCCAGTACTTC	CASSPVTSIETQYF
TRBD1	TRBV7-9	.	TRBJ2-2	TGTGCCAGCAGCCCCTCCGGGACAGGGGGCACCGGGGAGCTGTTTTTT	CASSPSGTGGTGELFF
.	TRBV5-1	.	TRBJ1-6	TGCGCCAGCAGCTTGGAGACAGTGGATAATTCACCCCTCCACTTT	CASSLETVDNSPLHF
.	TRBV5-1	.	TRBJ2-5	TGCGCCAGCAGCCTGAAACCCGGGACAAGGGAGACCCAGTACTTC	CASSLKPGTRETQYF
.	TRBV19	.	TRBJ2-1	TGTGCCAGTAGTACCGACAGGCCACCCTACAATGAGCAGTTCTTC	CASSTDRPPYNEQFF
TRBD1	TRBV3-1/TRBV3-2	.	TRBJ2-5	TGTGCCAGCAGCCAGCCGGACAGGGGGGAGACCCAGTACTTC	CASSQPDRGETQYF
.	TRBV7-9	.	TRBJ1-2	TGTGCCAGCAGCCTGTCGGACTTAAGGGGGAAAGGCTACACCTTC	CASSLSDLRGKGYTF
TRBD1	TRBV18	.	TRBJ2-5	TGTGCCAGCTCACCGATGGCAGGGGGCTTCGTAGAGACCCAGTACTTC	CASSPMAGGFVETQYF
.	TRBV12-5	once	TRBJ2-3	TGTGCTAGTGGGGCCGGGGTTTTGGGCACAGATACGCAGTATTTT	CASGAGVLGTDTQYF
TRBD2	TRBV6-4	.	TRBJ2-3	TGTGCCAGCAGTGACTCGACCCGGGGGGGCGCAGATACGCAGTATTTT	CASSDSTRGGADTQYF
.	TRBV6-5	.	TRBJ2-1	TGTGCCAGCAGTTCAATTAGGGGTCTCTACAATGAGCAGTTCTTC	CASSSIRGLYNEQFF
TRBD1	TRBV19	.	TRBJ1-4	TGTGCCAGTAGTTCGTGGACAGGGGAAACAAAACTGTTTTTT	CASSSWTGETKLFF
TRBD2	TRBV4-1	.	TRBJ2-1	TGCGCCAGCAGCCGTAGCGGGGGGGCTATAAACAATGAGCAGTTCTTC	CASSRSGGAINNEQFF
.	TRBV6-5	.	TRBJ2-5	TGTGCCAGCAGTTACGAAGGGGGAATAATAGAGACCCAGTACTTC	CASSYEGGIIETQYF
.	TRBV5-6	.	TRBJ1-5	TGTGCCAGCAGCAAGGACTTAAATCCGGATCAGCCCCAGCATTTT	CASSKDLNPDQPQHF
TRBD1	TRBV7-3	.	TRBJ2-6	TGTGCCAGCAGCCCTGGACAGGCTTCCGTCCTGACTTTC	CASSPGQASVLTF
.	TRBV6-6	.	TRBJ1-4	TGTGCCACCACTTCGGGGAGGGGGGATGAAAAACTGTTTTTT	CATTSGRGDEKLFF
.	TRBV4-1	.	TRBJ2-2	TGCGCCAGCAGCCTGACCACAGCAGGGGCCCACAACACCGGGGAGCTGTTTTTT	CASSLTTAGAHNTGELFF